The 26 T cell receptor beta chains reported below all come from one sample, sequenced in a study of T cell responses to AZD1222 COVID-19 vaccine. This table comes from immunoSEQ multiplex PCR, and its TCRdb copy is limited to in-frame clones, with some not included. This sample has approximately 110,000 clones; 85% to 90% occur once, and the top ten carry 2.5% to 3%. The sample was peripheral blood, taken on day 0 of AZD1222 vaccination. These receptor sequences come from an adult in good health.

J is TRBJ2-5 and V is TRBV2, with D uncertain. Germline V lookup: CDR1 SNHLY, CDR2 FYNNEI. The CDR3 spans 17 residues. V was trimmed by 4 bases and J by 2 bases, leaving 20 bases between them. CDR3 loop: CASSGSFYDGAQETQYF. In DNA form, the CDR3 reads TGTGCCAGCAGTGGTTCCTTTTACGATGGCGCGCAAGAGACCCAGTACTTC.

CDR3 in amino acids: CAISDVPGLAGASTDTQYF. For the CDR3, the DNA is TGTGCCATCAGTGATGTACCGGGACTAGCGGGAGCGAGCACAGATACGCAGTATTTT. V and J are TRBV10-3 and TRBJ2-3; 14 nucleotides align to TRBD2. Germline trimming cut 3 bases from V and 0 bases from J; bases unmatched to any gene: 8. This CDR3 has 19 residues. The V gene's germline CDR1 is ENHRY and CDR2 SYGVKD.

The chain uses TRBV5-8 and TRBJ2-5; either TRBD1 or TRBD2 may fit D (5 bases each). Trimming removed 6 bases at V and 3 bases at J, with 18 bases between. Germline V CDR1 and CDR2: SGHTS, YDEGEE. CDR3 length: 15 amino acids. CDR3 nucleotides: TGTGCCAGCAACCTAGCCTCCGGGACGGAAGAGACCCAGTACTTC. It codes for CASNLASGTEETQYF.

The CDR3 bases are TGTGCCAGCAGTTACTCTCGGACAGCTGAATACAATGAGCAGTTCTTC. This encodes CASSYSRTAEYNEQFF. The chain links TRBV6-5 to TRBJ2-1, with a tentative D call TRBD1 (6 bases). CDR1 is MNHEY and CDR2 is SVGAGI in the germline V gene. V lost 0 bases and J 4 bases, leaving 13 bases between the germline ends. The CDR3 runs to 16 residues.

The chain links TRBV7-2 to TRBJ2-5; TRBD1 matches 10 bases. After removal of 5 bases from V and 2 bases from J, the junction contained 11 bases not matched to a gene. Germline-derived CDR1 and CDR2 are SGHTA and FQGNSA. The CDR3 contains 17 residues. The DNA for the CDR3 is TGTGCCAGCAGCCATTTAGGAGACAGGGGGCTTCAAGAGACCCAGTACTTC. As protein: CASSHLGDRGLQETQYF.

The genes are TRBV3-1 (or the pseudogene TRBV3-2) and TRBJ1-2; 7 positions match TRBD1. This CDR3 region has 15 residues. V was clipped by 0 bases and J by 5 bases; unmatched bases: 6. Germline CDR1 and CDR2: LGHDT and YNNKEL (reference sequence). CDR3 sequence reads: CASSQDRGRAYGYTF. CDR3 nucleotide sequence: TGTGCCAGCAGCCAAGACAGGGGGAGAGCTTATGGCTACACCTTC.

CDR3 in amino acids: CASSLSKGDYNSETQYF. CDR3 in DNA: TGTGCCAGCAGCTTAAGCAAAGGGGACTACAACTCAGAGACCCAGTACTTC. The chain employs TRBV7-8 and TRBJ2-5; 7 positions agree with TRBD2. With V trimmed by 2 bases and J by 4 bases, 13 bases remained unmatched. The length of the CDR3 is 17 residues. Germline V gene data show CDR1 as SGHVS and CDR2 as FQNEAQ. Complete variable domain (other parts from reference TRBV7-8 and TRBJ2-5): GAGVSQSPRYKVAKRGQDVALRCDPISGHVSLFWYQQALGQGPEFLTYFQNEAQLDKSGLPSDRFFAERPEGSVSTLKIQRTQQEDSAVYLCASSLSKGDYNSETQYFGPGTRLLVL.

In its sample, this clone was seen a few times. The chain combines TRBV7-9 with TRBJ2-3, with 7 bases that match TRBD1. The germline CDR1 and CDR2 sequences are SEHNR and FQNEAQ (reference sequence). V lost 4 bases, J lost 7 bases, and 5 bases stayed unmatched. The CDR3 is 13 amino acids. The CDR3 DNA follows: TGTGCCAGCAGCTCCGGACAGGCCTATACGCAGTATTTT. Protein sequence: CASSSGQAYTQYF. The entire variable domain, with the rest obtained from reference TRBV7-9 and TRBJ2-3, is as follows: DTGVSQNPRHKITKRGQNVTFRCDPISEHNRLYWYRQTLGQGPEFLTYFQNEAQLEKSRLLSDRFSAERPKGSFSTLEIQRTEQGDSAMYLCASSSGQAYTQYFGPGTRLTVL.

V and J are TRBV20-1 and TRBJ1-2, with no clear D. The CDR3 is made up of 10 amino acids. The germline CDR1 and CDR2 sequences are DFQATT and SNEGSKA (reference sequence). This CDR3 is CSTKVDGYTF. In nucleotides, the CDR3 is TGCAGCACCAAAGTAGATGGCTACACCTTC.

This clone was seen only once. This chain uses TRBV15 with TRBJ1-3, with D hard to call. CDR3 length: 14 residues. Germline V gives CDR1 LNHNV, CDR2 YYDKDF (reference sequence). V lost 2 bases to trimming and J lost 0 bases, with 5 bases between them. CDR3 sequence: CATSRRNSGNTIYF. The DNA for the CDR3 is TGTGCCACCAGCAGACGGAACTCTGGAAACACCATATATTTT.

The CDR3 reads CASSHRGMGGTEAFF. DNA for the CDR3: TGTGCCAGCAGCCACAGGGGGATGGGGGGCACTGAAGCTTTCTTT. The chain couples TRBV4-2 to TRBJ1-1; 7 nucleotides match TRBD1. Germline CDR1 is LGHNA and CDR2 is YNFKEQ. Unmatched junction bases numbered 8, after V lost 3 bases and J lost 4 bases. The CDR3 is 15 amino acids.

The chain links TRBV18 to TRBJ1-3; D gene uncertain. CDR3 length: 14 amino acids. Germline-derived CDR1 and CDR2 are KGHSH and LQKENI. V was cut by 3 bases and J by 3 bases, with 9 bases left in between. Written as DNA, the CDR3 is TGTGCCAGCTCACCCTCCAGAGATGGAAACACCATATATTTT. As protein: CASSPSRDGNTIYF.

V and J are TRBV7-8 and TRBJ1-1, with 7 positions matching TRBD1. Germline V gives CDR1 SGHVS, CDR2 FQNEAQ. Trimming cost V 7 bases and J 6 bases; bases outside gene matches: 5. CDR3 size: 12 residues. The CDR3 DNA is TGTGCCAGCAAGGGGGCAATCGCTGAAGCTTTCTTT. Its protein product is CASKGAIAEAFF. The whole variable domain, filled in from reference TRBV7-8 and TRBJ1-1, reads GAGVSQSPRYKVAKRGQDVALRCDPISGHVSLFWYQQALGQGPEFLTYFQNEAQLDKSGLPSDRFFAERPEGSVSTLKIQRTQQEDSAVYLCASKGAIAEAFFGQGTRLTVV.

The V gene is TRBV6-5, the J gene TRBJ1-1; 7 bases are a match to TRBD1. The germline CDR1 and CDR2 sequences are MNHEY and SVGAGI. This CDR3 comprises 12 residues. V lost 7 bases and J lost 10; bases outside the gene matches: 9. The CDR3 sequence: CASTTNDRVAFF. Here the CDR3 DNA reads TGTGCCAGCACCACAAATGACAGGGTAGCTTTCTTT.

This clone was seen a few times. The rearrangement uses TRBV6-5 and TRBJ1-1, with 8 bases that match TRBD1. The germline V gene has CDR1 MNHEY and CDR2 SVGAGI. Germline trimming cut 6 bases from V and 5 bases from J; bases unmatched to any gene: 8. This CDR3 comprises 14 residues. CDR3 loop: CASRPDRGGTEAFF. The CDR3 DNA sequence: TGTGCCAGCAGGCCCGACAGGGGAGGGACTGAAGCTTTCTTT.

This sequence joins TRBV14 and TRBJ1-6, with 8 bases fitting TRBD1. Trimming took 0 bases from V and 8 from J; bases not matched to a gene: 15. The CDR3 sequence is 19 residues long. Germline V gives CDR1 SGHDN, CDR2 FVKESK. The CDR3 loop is CASSQDMDRVSLEYSPLHF. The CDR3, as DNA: TGTGCCAGCAGCCAAGATATGGACAGGGTATCTTTGGAGTATTCACCCCTCCACTTT.

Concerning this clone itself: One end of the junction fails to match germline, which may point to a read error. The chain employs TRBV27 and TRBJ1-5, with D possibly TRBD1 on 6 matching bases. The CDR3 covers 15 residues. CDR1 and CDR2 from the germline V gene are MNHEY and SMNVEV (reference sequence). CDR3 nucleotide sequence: TGTGCCAGTAGTTGGGGGGGCGCGGGGTATCAGCCCCAGCATTTT. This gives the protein CASSWGGAGYQPQHF.

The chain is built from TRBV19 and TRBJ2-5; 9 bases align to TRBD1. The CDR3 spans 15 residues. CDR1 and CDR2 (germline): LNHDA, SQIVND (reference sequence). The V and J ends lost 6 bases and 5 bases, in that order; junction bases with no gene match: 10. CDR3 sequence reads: CASRTTGGKSETQYF. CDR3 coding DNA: TGTGCCAGTAGAACGACAGGGGGAAAGAGCGAGACCCAGTACTTC.

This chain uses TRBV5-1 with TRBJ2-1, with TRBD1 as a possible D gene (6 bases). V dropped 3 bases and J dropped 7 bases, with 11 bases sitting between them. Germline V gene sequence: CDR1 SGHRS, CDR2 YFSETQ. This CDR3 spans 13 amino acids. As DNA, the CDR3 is TGCGCCAGCAGCTCGGGACATTTTAATGAGCAGTTCTTC. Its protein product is CASSSGHFNEQFF.

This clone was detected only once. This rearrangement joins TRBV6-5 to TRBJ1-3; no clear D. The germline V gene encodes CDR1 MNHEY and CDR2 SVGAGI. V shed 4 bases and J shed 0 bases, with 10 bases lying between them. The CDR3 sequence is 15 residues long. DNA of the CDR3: TGTGCCAGCAGTTCTGACGCGAGCTCTGGAAACACCATATATTTT. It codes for CASSSDASSGNTIYF.

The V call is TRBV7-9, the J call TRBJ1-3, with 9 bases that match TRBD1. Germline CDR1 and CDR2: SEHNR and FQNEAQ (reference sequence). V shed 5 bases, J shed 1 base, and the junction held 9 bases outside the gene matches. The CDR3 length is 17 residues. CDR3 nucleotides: TGTGCCAGCAGCCTCGCCCCCGGGACAGGGTCTGGAAACACCATATATTTT. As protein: CASSLAPGTGSGNTIYF. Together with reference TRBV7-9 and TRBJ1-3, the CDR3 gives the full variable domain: DTGVSQNPRHKITKRGQNVTFRCDPISEHNRLYWYRQTLGQGPEFLTYFQNEAQLEKSRLLSDRFSAERPKGSFSTLEIQRTEQGDSAMYLCASSLAPGTGSGNTIYFGEGSWLTVV.

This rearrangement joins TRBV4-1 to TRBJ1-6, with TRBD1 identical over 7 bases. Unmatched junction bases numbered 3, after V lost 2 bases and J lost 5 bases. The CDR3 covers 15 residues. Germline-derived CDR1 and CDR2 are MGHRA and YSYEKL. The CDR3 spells CASSQPGQNNSPLHF. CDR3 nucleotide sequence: TGCGCCAGCAGCCAACCGGGACAGAATAATTCACCCCTCCACTTT.

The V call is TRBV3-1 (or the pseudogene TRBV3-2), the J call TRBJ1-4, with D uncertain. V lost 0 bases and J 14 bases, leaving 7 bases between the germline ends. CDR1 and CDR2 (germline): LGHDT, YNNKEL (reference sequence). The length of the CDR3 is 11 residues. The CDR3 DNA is TGTGCCAGCAGCCAAGATAGGGTTCTGTTTTTT. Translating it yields CASSQDRVLFF.

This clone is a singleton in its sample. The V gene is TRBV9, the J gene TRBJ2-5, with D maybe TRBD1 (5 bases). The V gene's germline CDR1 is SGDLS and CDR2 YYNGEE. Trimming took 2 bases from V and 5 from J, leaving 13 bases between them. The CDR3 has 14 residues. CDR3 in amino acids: CASSVAMGLETQYF. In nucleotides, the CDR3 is TGTGCCAGCAGCGTCGCCATGGGGCTGGAGACCCAGTACTTC. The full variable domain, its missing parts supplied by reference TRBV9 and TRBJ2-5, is DSGVTQTPKHLITATGQRVTLRCSPRSGDLSVYWYQQSLDQGLQFLIQYYNGEERAKGNILERFSAQQFPDLHSELNLSSLELGDSALYFCASSVAMGLETQYFGPGTRLLVL.

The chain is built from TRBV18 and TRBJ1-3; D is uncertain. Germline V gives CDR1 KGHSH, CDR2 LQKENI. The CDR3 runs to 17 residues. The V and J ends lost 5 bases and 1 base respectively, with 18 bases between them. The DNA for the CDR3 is TGTGCCAGCTCATCAAAACCGCGGACGTCATCTGGAAACACCATATATTTT. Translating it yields CASSSKPRTSSGNTIYF.

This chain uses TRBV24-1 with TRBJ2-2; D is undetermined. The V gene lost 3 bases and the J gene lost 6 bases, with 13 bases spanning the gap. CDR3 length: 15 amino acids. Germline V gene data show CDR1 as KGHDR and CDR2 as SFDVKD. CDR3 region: CATSDPKKAPGELFF. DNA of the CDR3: TGTGCCACCAGTGATCCCAAAAAGGCTCCCGGGGAGCTGTTTTTT.